This T cell receptor beta chain derives from a study of T cell responses to AZD1222 COVID-19 vaccine. General study findings and limits: Unmutated variant regions are reportedly the target of nearly half of TCRs that are spike-specific. Just a handful of people given AZD1222 tested seropositive at baseline.

Comment on this clone: What it binds is unknown.

TCRdb's table, derived via immunoSEQ multiplex PCR, lists solely in-frame clones and lacks some. The sample shows about 190,000 clones, about 89% of them seen only once. The CDR3 is made up of 17 amino acids. The trim removed 4 bases at V and 3 bases at J, leaving 13 bases unmatched. Germline-derived CDR1 and CDR2 are SGHNT and YYREEE (reference sequence). The chain employs TRBV5-4 and TRBJ2-7, with 10 bases aligning to TRBD1. This clonotype was sampled from an adult in good health. The sequencing here drew on peripheral blood, taken on day 0 of MenACWY control vaccination. The CDR3 sequence is CASSTTGGAGIGYEQYF. In DNA form, the CDR3 reads TGTGCCAGCAGCACGACAGGGGGCGCCGGTATAGGCTACGAGCAGTACTTC.